This T cell receptor (beta chain) was identified in a study of T cell responses to AZD1222 COVID-19 vaccine. Study-wide points: Spike-specific TCR breadth and depth rose after two AZD1222 doses. Unmutated variant regions reportedly attract nearly half of all spike-specific TCRs. It was only a handful of AZD1222 recipients who were seropositive at baseline.

Germline V lookup: CDR1 KGHSH, CDR2 LQKENI. CDR3 length equals 15 residues. With respect to this clone: Its antigen is not known. One end of the junction fails to match germline, which may point to a read error.

Profiling relied on immunoSEQ multiplex PCR, and the TCRdb table lists in-frame clones only, not all of them. The table has about 150,000 clones, 88% seen once; the top ten hold under 3.5%. This sequence joins TRBV18 and TRBJ2-1, with 7 bases identical to TRBD1. The receptor was derived from an adult in good health. The source was peripheral blood, collected on day 0 of MenACWY control vaccination. In DNA, the CDR3 is TGTGCCAGCTCACCACGACAGGGCTCCCACAATGAGCAGTTCTTC. Encoded protein: CASSPRQGSHNEQFF.